Each of the 29 T cell receptor beta chains below was sequenced from the same sample in a study of blood T cell repertoires in COVID-19. Profiled with immunoSEQ multiplex PCR; TCRdb holds only in-frame clones, not every one. The repertoire holds 120,000 to 150,000 clones, with roughly 86% as singletons. The sample consisted of peripheral blood. The receptors were gathered from a woman aged 45-60 years with acute or convalescent COVID-19.

The chain employs TRBV19 and TRBJ1-5, with D possibly being TRBD1 (5 bases). CDR1 is LNHDA, CDR2 SQIVND, per germline (reference sequence). Trimming removed 2 bases at V and 2 bases at J, with 10 bases between. The CDR3 consists of 15 residues. DNA of the CDR3: TGTGCCAGTAGTATATGGGGGGACGGCAATCAGCCCCAGCATTTT. This translates into CASSIWGDGNQPQHF.

This clone was picked up a small number of times. This rearrangement joins TRBV12-5 to TRBJ1-1; the D gene is possibly TRBD1 (6 bases). The CDR3 has 15 residues. The ends were cut back, 5 bases at V and 2 bases at J, with 15 bases in the middle. Germline-derived CDR1 and CDR2 are LGHNT and FRNRAP. The CDR3 bases are TGTGCTAGTGGTCAACCACAGGGACTAAACACTGAAGCTTTCTTT. Translation gives CASGQPQGLNTEAFF.

V usage is TRBV6-1 and J usage is TRBJ1-2; tentatively, D is TRBD1 (5 bases). Looked up from germline, CDR1 is MNHNS and CDR2 is SASEGT. This CDR3 spans 13 amino acids. Trimming shortened V by 2 bases and J by 5 bases, and 9 bases separated the two germline ends. This CDR3 is CASSESGGYGYTF. DNA for the CDR3: TGTGCCAGCAGTGAATCGGGGGGATATGGCTACACCTTC.

CDR3 DNA sequence: TGTGCCAGCAGCTGGTGGACAGGGGGCGATGAAAAACTGTTTTTT. Its protein product is CASSWWTGGDEKLFF. V gene TRBV7-9 combines with J gene TRBJ1-4, with TRBD1 identical over 11 bases. The CDR3 has 15 amino acids. CDR1 SEHNR and CDR2 FQNEAQ come from the germline V gene (reference sequence). V shed 4 bases, J shed 6 bases, and the junction held 4 bases outside the gene matches.

V is TRBV2 and J is TRBJ1-1; D remains ambiguous. V was pared by 11 bases and J by 3 bases, with 16 bases between. This CDR3 is built from 13 residues. Germline CDR1 SNHLY, CDR2 FYNNEI. The CDR3 region is CASGEQVDTEAFF. In DNA form, the CDR3 reads TGTGCCTCCGGGGAGCAGGTAGACACTGAAGCTTTCTTT.

The rearrangement joins TRBV11-2 to TRBJ2-1; D gene unclear. Germline loops: CDR1 SGHAT, CDR2 FQNNGV. Trimming removed 0 bases at V and 8 bases at J, with 8 bases between. The CDR3 sequence is 13 residues long. CDR3 coding DNA: TGTGCCAGCAGCTTAGATTCTAGTGATGAGCAGTTCTTC. Translation: CASSLDSSDEQFF.

The chain couples TRBV9 to TRBJ2-1; 10 bases are a match to TRBD2. From germline, CDR1 is SGDLS and CDR2 YYNGEE. V lost 4 bases and J lost 0; bases outside the gene matches: 7. This CDR3 spans 17 amino acids. The CDR3, as DNA: TGTGCCAGCAGCACTCGGACTAGCGGAAGCTCCTACAATGAGCAGTTCTTC. It is translated as CASSTRTSGSSYNEQFF.

The chain carries TRBV6-5 and TRBJ1-2; 7 bases align to TRBD1. CDR1 MNHEY and CDR2 SVGAGI come from the germline V gene. The CDR3 is made up of 15 amino acids. J was trimmed by 8 bases and V by 7 bases; bases with no gene match: 16. The CDR3, as DNA: TGTGCCAGCAATGTCCGGGACAGAAGGTTTCCCGGCTACACCTTC. As protein: CASNVRDRRFPGYTF.

V is TRBV7-2 and J is TRBJ1-6, with 10 nucleotides matching TRBD1. With 3 bases clipped from V and 8 bases from J, the junction kept 4 bases outside the gene matches. The CDR3 length is 15 residues. Germline assignment: CDR1 SGHTA and CDR2 FQGNSA. This CDR3 reads CASSLRTGGYSPLHF. CDR3 DNA sequence: TGTGCCAGCAGCTTGCGGACAGGGGGTTATTCACCCCTCCACTTT.

The rearrangement uses TRBV7-9 and TRBJ2-5; D possibly corresponds to TRBD2 (6 bases). Germline CDR1 is SEHNR and CDR2 is FQNEAQ (reference sequence). The CDR3 consists of 15 residues. Between the trimmed V and J ends, which lost 1 base and 5 bases, there was a span of 14 bases. This chain's CDR3 is CASSLVAGRRETQYF. The CDR3 DNA reads as TGTGCCAGCAGCTTAGTCGCGGGACGTCGGGAGACCCAGTACTTC.

The rearrangement joins TRBV27 to TRBJ2-4; possibly TRBD2 for D (5 bases). The germline gives CDR1 MNHEY, CDR2 SMNVEV (reference sequence). The CDR3 spans 13 residues. V was cut by 3 bases and J by 6 bases, with 9 bases left in between. The CDR3 sequence: CASSFGRGNIQYF. The CDR3 DNA reads as TGTGCCAGCAGTTTTGGGAGAGGAAACATTCAGTACTTC.

In this sample, this clone turned up once. This chain connects TRBV5-1 to TRBJ1-3; no definite D call. Trimming pared 0 bases from V and 11 bases from J, leaving 18 bases between. CDR3 length: 15 amino acids. In germline, CDR1 is SGHRS, CDR2 YFSETQ. CDR3 coding DNA: TGCGCCAGCAGCTTGGAGCCGGATGCTCTAGGCGCCATATATTTT. This gives the protein CASSLEPDALGAIYF.

This rearrangement joins TRBV6-5 to TRBJ2-2; TRBD2 matches 7 bases. Germline V gene lookup returns CDR1 MNHEY and CDR2 SVGAGI. V was pared by 4 bases and J by 4 bases, with 6 bases of the junction left unmatched. The CDR3 length is 15 residues. In DNA form, the CDR3 reads TGTGCCAGCAGTTCTGGCCTAGCGGCCACCGGGGAGCTGTTTTTT. Residues: CASSSGLAATGELFF.

The chain uses TRBV3-1 (or the pseudogene TRBV3-2) and TRBJ1-2, with 9 bases lining up with TRBD1. Germline V lookup: CDR1 LGHDT, CDR2 YNNKEL (reference sequence). The CDR3 is 14 residues long. The V gene end was trimmed by 0 bases and the J gene end by 7 bases; junction bases not matched to a gene: 3. DNA for the CDR3: TGTGCCAGCAGCCAAGATAACAGGGGGCTTGGCTACACCTTC. Translation: CASSQDNRGLGYTF.

The chain is built from TRBV7-3 and TRBJ2-7; 14 nucleotides align to TRBD2. The junction had 3 bases not matched to a gene; V was cut back by 6 bases and J by 2 bases. The CDR3 is 15 amino acids. Germline lookup yields CDR1 SGHTA and CDR2 FQGTGA. CDR3 region: CASSRLAGGTYEQYF. The CDR3 coding sequence is TGTGCCAGCAGTAGACTAGCGGGGGGGACCTACGAGCAGTACTTC. Complete variable domain (other parts from reference TRBV7-3 and TRBJ2-7): GAGVSQTPSNKVTEKGKYVELRCDPISGHTALYWYRQSLGQGPEFLIYFQGTGAADDSGLPNDRFFAVRPEGSVSTLKIQRTERGDSAVYLCASSRLAGGTYEQYFGPGTRLTVT.

This clone was observed once. The V and J genes are TRBV5-1 and TRBJ1-4; no definite D call. The CDR3 is 17 residues long. Germline-derived CDR1 and CDR2 are SGHRS and YFSETQ. The V gene lost 3 bases and the J gene lost 0 bases, with 15 bases spanning the gap. The CDR3 loop is CASSSDGPLTTNEKLFF. The CDR3 DNA sequence: TGCGCCAGCAGCTCGGATGGGCCTCTAACAACTAATGAAAAACTGTTTTTT.

The rearrangement links TRBV11-3 to TRBJ2-2; TRBD2 aligns across 8 bases. Germline-derived CDR1 and CDR2 are SGHNT and YENEEA. The trim removed 5 bases at V and 6 bases at J, leaving 8 bases unmatched. This CDR3 is built from 15 residues. CDR3 sequence (DNA): TGTGCCAGCAGCGAATCGGGGGGGACGGCCGGGGAGCTGTTTTTT. Translating gives CASSESGGTAGELFF. The variable domain in full, completed from reference TRBV11-3 and TRBJ2-2, reads EAGVVQSPRYKIIEKKQPVAFWCNPISGHNTLYWYLQNLGQGPELLIRYENEEAVDDSQLPKDRFSAERLKGVDSTLKIQPAELGDSAVYLCASSESGGTAGELFFGEGSRLTVL.

V is TRBV29-1 and J is TRBJ2-1; TRBD2 aligns across 12 bases. J was trimmed by 2 bases and V by 3 bases; bases with no gene match: 8. The CDR3 runs 17 residues. The germline V gene has CDR1 SQVTM and CDR2 ANQGSEA. The CDR3: CSVESPSGRVAYNEQFF. DNA for the CDR3: TGCAGCGTTGAGTCGCCTAGCGGGAGGGTTGCCTACAATGAGCAGTTCTTC.

The chain has TRBV7-8 and TRBJ2-7; D is possibly TRBD1 (7 bases). The CDR3 loop spans 14 amino acids. Germline CDR1 and CDR2: SGHVS and FQNEAQ. V lost 1 base, J lost 5 bases, and 12 bases lay in between. CDR3 in DNA: TGTGCCAGCAGCTTAGGACTAGGGGGCAACGAGCAGTACTTC. Protein product: CASSLGLGGNEQYF. Using reference TRBV7-8 and TRBJ2-7 for the parts outside the CDR3, the full variable domain is GAGVSQSPRYKVAKRGQDVALRCDPISGHVSLFWYQQALGQGPEFLTYFQNEAQLDKSGLPSDRFFAERPEGSVSTLKIQRTQQEDSAVYLCASSLGLGGNEQYFGPGTRLTVT.

This clone was counted a few times. The same CDR3 also results from other DNA sequences found in this sample. This chain joins TRBV6-4 and TRBJ2-2; TRBD2 matches at 15 bases. V was clipped by 8 bases and J by 8 bases; unmatched bases: 6. There are 15 residues in the CDR3. Germline loops: CDR1 MRHNA, CDR2 SNTAGT. The CDR3 DNA reads as TGTGCCAGCCGTGGACTAGCGGGAGGGCCTGGGGAGCTGTTTTTT. Translating gives CASRGLAGGPGELFF.

The chain links TRBV6-1 to TRBJ1-2; no clear D. CDR1 MNHNS and CDR2 SASEGT come from the germline V gene. V was pared by 3 bases and J by 7 bases, with 15 bases between. The CDR3 extends over 14 amino acids. CDR3 region: CASSEFETTSGYTF. The CDR3 DNA reads as TGTGCCAGCAGTGAGTTTGAGACAACTTCTGGCTACACCTTC.

The chain links TRBV12-3 or TRBV12-4 to TRBJ2-5; D perhaps matches TRBD1 (6 bases). The CDR3 sequence is 13 residues long. The V and J ends lost 7 bases and 5 bases respectively, with 14 bases between them. CDR3 in DNA: TGTGCCAGCAAACAGGGAGTGGCGGAGACCCAGTACTTC. Its translation is CASKQGVAETQYF.

This clone was seen a few times. This chain connects TRBV6-5 to TRBJ1-6; D remains unclear. V shed 4 bases and J shed 7 bases, with 17 bases lying between them. The CDR3 totals 16 residues. Looked up from germline, CDR1 is MNHEY and CDR2 is SVGAGI. CDR3 in DNA: TGTGCCAGCAGTTTGTTGACCAGAACAGAGAATTCACCCCTCCACTTT. Its protein is CASSLLTRTENSPLHF.

The chain combines TRBV6-1 with TRBJ2-1, with 11 bases aligning to TRBD2. CDR1 and CDR2 (germline): MNHNS, SASEGT. The CDR3 contains 17 residues. Unmatched junction bases numbered 5, after V lost 1 base and J lost 3 bases. The CDR3: CASSEEASGRNYNEQFF. Written as DNA, the CDR3 is TGTGCCAGCAGTGAAGAGGCTAGCGGGAGGAACTACAATGAGCAGTTCTTC.

DNA for the CDR3: TGTGCCAGCAGTTCACCACAGGGGCTTAGCAATCAGCCCCAGCATTTT. Protein sequence: CASSSPQGLSNQPQHF. The chain uses TRBV27 and TRBJ1-5, with 7 bases that match TRBD1. Per germline, CDR1 MNHEY and CDR2 SMNVEV (reference sequence). V lost 4 bases to trimming and J lost 0 bases; unmatched junction nucleotides: 6. This CDR3 is built from 16 residues.

This chain connects TRBV2 to TRBJ1-2; TRBD1 agrees at 8 bases. The trim removed 7 bases at V and 2 bases at J, leaving 9 bases unmatched. The CDR3 is made up of 15 amino acids. Germline assignment: CDR1 SNHLY and CDR2 FYNNEI. CDR3 amino acids: CASTTQGAPNYGYTF. The CDR3 coding sequence is TGTGCCAGCACCACCCAGGGGGCGCCAAACTATGGCTACACCTTC.

The J gene is TRBJ2-7, the V gene TRBV25-1; 8 bases align to TRBD1. V shed 1 base and J 3 bases; nucleotides not matched to a gene: 8. This CDR3 is built from 16 residues. Germline V gene sequence: CDR1 MGHDK, CDR2 SYGVNS. CDR3 sequence reads: CASSEFPGGTGYEQYF. The CDR3, as DNA: TGTGCCAGCAGTGAATTCCCGGGCGGGACAGGCTACGAGCAGTACTTC.

V usage is TRBV10-3 and J usage is TRBJ1-1; 7 nucleotides agree with TRBD1. The junction had 8 bases not matched to a gene; V was cut back by 6 bases and J by 1 base. Germline CDR1 reads ENHRY; CDR2 reads SYGVKD. The CDR3 runs 15 residues. The CDR3 here is CAISRQGGANTEAFF. The CDR3 DNA is TGTGCCATCAGCCGACAGGGCGGCGCGAACACTGAAGCTTTCTTT.

The chain employs TRBV7-6 and TRBJ2-2; D not resolved. Germline-derived CDR1 and CDR2 are SGHVS and FNYEAQ. The CDR3 extends over 18 amino acids. V lost 6 bases and J lost 0, with 20 bases in between. The CDR3 reads CASSFDTRPNSNTGELFF. CDR3 bases: TGTGCCAGCAGTTTCGACACAAGGCCGAACTCGAACACCGGGGAGCTGTTTTTT.